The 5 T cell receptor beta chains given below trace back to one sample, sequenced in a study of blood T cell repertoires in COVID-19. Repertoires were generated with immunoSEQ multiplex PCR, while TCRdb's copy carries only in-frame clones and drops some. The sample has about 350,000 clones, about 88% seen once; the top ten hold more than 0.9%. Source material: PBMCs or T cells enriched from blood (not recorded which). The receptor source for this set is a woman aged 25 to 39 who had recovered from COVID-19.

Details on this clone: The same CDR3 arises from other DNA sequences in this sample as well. The CDR3 is CASSLGSGNYGYTF. CDR3 bases: TGTGCCAGCAGCTTGGGATCAGGGAACTATGGCTACACCTTC. The chain is built from TRBV7-9 and TRBJ1-2, with D tentatively TRBD1 (5 bases). Germline lookup yields CDR1 SEHNR and CDR2 FQNEAQ (reference sequence). The length of the CDR3 is 14 residues. Trimming cost V 3 bases and J 2 bases, with 10 bases left between them.

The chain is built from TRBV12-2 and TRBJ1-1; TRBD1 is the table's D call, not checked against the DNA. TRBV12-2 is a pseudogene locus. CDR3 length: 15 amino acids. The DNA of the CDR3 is TGTGCAAGTCGCTCTGGACGGACCAGGGGGACTGAAGCTTTCTTT. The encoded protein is CASRSGRTRGTEAFF.

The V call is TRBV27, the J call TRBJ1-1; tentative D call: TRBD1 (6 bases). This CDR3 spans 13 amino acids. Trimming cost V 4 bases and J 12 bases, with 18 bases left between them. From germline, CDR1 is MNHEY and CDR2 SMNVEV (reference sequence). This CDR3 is CASSSGTMLESFF. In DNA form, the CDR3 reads TGTGCCAGCAGTTCCGGGACAATGTTAGAGTCTTTCTTT.

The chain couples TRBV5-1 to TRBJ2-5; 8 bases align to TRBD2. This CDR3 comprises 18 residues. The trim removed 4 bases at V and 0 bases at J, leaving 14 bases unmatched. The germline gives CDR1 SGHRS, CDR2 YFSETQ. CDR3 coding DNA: TGCGCCAGCAGCCTGGGCAGGACGAGCGGGGGTTACCAAGAGACCCAGTACTTC. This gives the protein CASSLGRTSGGYQETQYF.

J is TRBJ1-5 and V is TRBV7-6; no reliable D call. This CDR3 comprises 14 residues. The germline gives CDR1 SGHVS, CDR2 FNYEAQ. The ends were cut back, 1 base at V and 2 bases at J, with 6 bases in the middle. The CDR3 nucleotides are TGTGCCAGCAGCTTAGGACACGGCAATCAGCCCCAGCATTTT. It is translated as CASSLGHGNQPQHF.